This T cell receptor beta chain emerged from a study of human T cells and chemical hapten exposure. Study outcomes and limitations: Following DPC sensitization, TCRs present above 1 in 1000 frequency showed no change.

Comment on this clonotype: What it recognizes is unknown.

The CDR3 loop spans 13 amino acids. With V trimmed by 10 bases and J by 1 base, 4 bases remained unmatched. Germline V gives CDR1 SEHNR, CDR2 FQNEAQ (reference sequence). The authors' total RNA extraction used unfractionated whole blood. TCRdb called the 5' RACE reads again in MiXCR, with one record for every CDR3 protein. The sample has 130,000 or so distinct CDR3 sequences; roughly 4% are singletons. The sequence was collected from a female donor in good health. The gene calls are TRBV7-9 and TRBJ1-3; 7 bases line up with TRBD1. The CDR3 sequence is CAILQGSGNTIYF. The DNA of the CDR3 is TGTGCCATTTTACAGGGGTCTGGAAACACCATATATTTT.